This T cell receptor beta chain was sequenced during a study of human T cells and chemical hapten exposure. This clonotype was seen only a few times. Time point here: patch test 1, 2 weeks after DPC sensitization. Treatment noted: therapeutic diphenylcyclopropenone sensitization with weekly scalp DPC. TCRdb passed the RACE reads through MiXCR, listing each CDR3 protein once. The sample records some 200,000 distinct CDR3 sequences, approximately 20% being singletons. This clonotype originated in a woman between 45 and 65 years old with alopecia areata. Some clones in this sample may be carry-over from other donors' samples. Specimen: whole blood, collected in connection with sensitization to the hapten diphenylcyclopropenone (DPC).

CDR3 sequence: CASSEWGRVGPIWNTEAFF. CDR3 bases: TGTGCCAGCAGTGAATGGGGCCGGGTTGGGCCTATATGGAACACTGAAGCTTTCTTT. The chain uses TRBV25-1 and TRBJ1-1; TRBD1 is a possible D gene (5 bases). The length of the CDR3 is 19 residues. Trimming cost V 1 base and J 1 base, with 22 bases left between them. Germline V gene sequence: CDR1 MGHDK, CDR2 SYGVNS.